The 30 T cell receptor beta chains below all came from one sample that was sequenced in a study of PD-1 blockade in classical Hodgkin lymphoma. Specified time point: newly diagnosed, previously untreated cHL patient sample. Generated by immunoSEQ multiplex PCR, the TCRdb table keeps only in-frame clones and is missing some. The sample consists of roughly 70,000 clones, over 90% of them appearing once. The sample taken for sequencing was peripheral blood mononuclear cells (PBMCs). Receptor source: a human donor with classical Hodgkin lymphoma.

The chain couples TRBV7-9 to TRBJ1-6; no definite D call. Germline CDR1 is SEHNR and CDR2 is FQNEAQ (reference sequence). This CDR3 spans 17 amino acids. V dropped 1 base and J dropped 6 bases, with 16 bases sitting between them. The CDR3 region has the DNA TGTGCCAGCAGCTTAGGAACGTTACGCCACCGTAATTCACCCCTCCACTTT. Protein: CASSLGTLRHRNSPLHF.

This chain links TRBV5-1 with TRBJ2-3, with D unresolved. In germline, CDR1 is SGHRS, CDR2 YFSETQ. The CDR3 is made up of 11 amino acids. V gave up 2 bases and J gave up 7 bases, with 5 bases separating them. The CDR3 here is CASSFEYTQYF. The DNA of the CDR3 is TGCGCCAGCAGCTTCGAGTATACGCAGTATTTT.

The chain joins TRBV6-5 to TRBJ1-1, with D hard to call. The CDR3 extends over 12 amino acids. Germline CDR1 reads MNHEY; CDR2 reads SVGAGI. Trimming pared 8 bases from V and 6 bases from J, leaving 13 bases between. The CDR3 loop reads CASGKGRAEAFF. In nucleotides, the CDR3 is TGTGCCAGCGGGAAAGGGAGGGCTGAAGCTTTCTTT.

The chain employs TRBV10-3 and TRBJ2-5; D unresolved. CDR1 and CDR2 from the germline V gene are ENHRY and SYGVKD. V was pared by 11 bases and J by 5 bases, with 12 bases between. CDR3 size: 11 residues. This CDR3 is CASTTGETQYF. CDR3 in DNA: TGTGCCTCTACTACCGGGGAGACCCAGTACTTC.

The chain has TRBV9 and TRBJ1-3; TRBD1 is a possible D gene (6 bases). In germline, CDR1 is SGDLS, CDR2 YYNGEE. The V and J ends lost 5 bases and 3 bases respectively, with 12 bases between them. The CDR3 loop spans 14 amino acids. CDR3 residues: CASSGDTYGNTIYF. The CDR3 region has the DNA TGTGCCAGCAGTGGGGACACTTATGGAAACACCATATATTTT.

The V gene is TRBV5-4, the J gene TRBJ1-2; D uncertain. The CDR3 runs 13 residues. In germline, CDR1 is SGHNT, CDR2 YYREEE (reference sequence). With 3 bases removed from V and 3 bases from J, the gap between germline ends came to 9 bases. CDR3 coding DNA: TGTGCCAGCAGCTCGGAAGTCGACTATGGCTACACCTTC. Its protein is CASSSEVDYGYTF.

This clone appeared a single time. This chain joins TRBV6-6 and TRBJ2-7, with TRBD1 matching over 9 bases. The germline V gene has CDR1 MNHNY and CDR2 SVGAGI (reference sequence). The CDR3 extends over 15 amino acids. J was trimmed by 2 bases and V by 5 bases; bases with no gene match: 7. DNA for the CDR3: TGTGCCAGCAGTCGGTCGGGACAGGGAACCTACGAGCAGTACTTC. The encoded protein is CASSRSGQGTYEQYF.

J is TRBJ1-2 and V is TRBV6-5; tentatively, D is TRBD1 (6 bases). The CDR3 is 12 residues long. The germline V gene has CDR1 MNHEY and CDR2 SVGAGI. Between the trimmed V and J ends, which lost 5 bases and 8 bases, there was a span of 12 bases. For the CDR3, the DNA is TGTGCCAGCAGTACAGGGCTGAAGGGCTACACCTTC. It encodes CASSTGLKGYTF.

The DNA for the CDR3 is TGTGCCAGCAGGGGGTTCGTTGATACGCAGTATTTT. This translates into CASRGFVDTQYF. The chain couples TRBV25-1 to TRBJ2-3, with D unclear. Trimming shortened V by 6 bases and J by 6 bases, and 10 bases separated the two germline ends. From germline, CDR1 is MGHDK and CDR2 SYGVNS. The CDR3 length is 12 residues.

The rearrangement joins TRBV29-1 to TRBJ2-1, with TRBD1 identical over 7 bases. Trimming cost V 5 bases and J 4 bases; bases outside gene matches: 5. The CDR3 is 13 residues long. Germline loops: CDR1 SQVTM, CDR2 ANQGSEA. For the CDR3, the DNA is TGCAGCGTTAGGGGGCGTAATTACAATGAGCAGTTCTTC. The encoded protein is CSVRGRNYNEQFF.

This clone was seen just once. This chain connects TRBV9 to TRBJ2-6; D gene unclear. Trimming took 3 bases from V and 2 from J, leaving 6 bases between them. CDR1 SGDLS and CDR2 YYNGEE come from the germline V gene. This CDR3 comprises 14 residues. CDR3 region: CASSASPGANVLTF. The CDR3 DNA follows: TGTGCCAGCAGCGCCAGTCCTGGGGCCAACGTCCTGACTTTC.

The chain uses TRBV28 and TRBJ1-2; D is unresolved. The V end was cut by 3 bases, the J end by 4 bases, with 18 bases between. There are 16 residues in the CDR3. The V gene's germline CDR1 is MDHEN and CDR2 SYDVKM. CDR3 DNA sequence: TGTGCCAGCAGTTTGGGAGGGAGCCCTAAGGGCTATGGCTACACCTTC. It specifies CASSLGGSPKGYGYTF.

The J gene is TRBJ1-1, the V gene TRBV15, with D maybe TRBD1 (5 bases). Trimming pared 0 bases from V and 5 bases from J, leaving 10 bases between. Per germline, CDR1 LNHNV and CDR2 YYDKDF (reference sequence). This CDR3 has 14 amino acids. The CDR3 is CATSRETVRTEAFF. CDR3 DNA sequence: TGTGCCACCAGCAGAGAGACAGTGAGGACTGAAGCTTTCTTT.

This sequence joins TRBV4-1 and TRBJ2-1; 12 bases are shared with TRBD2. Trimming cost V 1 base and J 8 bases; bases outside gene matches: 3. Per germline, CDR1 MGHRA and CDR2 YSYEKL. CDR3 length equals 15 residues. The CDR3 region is CASSQGASGRDEQFF. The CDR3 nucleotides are TGCGCCAGCAGCCAAGGTGCTAGCGGGAGGGATGAGCAGTTCTTC.

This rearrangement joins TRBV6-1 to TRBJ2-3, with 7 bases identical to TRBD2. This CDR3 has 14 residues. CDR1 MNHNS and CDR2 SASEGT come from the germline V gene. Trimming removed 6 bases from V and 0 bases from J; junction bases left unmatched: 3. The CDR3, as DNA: TGTGCCAGCAGGAGGGACTATAGCACAGATACGCAGTATTTT. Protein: CASRRDYSTDTQYF.

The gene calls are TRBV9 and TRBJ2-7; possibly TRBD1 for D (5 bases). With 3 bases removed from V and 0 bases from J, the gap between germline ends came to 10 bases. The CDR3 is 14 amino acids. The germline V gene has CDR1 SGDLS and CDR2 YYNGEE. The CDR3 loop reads CASSAYRTSYEQYF. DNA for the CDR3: TGTGCCAGCAGCGCCTACAGGACCTCCTACGAGCAGTACTTC. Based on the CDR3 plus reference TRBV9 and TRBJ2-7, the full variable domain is DSGVTQTPKHLITATGQRVTLRCSPRSGDLSVYWYQQSLDQGLQFLIQYYNGEERAKGNILERFSAQQFPDLHSELNLSSLELGDSALYFCASSAYRTSYEQYFGPGTRLTVT.

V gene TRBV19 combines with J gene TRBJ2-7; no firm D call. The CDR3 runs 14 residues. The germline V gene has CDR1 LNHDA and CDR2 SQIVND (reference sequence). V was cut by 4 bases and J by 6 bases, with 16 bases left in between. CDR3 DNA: TGTGCCAGTAGTAGTCTCTCGAGGAGCTCCGAGCAGTACTTC. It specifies CASSSLSRSSEQYF. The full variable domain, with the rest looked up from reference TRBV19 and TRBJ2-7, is DGGITQSPKYLFRKEGQNVTLSCEQNLNHDAMYWYRQDPGQGLRLIYYSQIVNDFQKGDIAEGYSVSREKKESFPLTVTSAQKNPTAFYLCASSSLSRSSEQYFGPGTRLTVT.

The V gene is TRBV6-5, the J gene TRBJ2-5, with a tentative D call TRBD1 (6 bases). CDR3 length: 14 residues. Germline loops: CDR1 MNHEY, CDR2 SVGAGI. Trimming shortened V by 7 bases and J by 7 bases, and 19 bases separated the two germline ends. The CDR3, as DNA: TGTGCCAGCAAAAGGACAGTCGAAGGGGTGACCCAGTACTTC. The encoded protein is CASKRTVEGVTQYF.

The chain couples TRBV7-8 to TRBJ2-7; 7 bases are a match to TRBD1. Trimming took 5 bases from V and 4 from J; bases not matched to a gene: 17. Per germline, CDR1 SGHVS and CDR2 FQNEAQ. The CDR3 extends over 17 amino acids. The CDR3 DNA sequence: TGTGCCAGCAGCATAAGAATGATGGGACAGCGCAGGTACGAGCAGTACTTC. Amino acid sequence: CASSIRMMGQRRYEQYF.

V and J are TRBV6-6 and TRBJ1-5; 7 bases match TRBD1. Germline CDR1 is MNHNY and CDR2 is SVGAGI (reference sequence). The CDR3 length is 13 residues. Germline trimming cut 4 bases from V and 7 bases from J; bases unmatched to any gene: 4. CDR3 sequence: CASSLGGGQPQHF. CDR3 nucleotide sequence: TGTGCCAGCAGTTTAGGGGGCGGGCAGCCCCAGCATTTT.

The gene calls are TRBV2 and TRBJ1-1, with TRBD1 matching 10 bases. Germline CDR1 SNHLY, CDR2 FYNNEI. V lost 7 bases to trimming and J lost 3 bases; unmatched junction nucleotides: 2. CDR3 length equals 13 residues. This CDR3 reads CASKGQGYTEAFF. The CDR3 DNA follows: TGTGCCAGCAAGGGACAGGGGTACACTGAAGCTTTCTTT.

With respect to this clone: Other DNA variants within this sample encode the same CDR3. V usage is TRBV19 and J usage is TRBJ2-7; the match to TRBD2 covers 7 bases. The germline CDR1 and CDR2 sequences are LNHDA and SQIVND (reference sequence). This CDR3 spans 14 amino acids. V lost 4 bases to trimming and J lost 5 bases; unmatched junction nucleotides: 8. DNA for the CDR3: TGTGCCAGTAGTAAAGGTCCCGGGAGGAACGAGCAGTACTTC. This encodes CASSKGPGRNEQYF.

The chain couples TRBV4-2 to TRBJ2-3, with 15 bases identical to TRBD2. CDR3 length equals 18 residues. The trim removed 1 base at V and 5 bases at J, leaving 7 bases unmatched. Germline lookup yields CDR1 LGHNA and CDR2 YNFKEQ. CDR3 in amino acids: CASSQVGLAGGWKDTQYF. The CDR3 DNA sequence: TGTGCCAGCAGCCAAGTAGGACTAGCGGGAGGGTGGAAAGATACGCAGTATTTT.

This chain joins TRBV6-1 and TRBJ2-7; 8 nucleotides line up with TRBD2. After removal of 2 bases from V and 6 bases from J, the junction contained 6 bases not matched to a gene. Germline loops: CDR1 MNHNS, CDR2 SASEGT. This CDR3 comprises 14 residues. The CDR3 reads CASSESGGPSEQYF. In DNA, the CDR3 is TGTGCCAGCAGTGAATCGGGAGGGCCTTCCGAGCAGTACTTC.

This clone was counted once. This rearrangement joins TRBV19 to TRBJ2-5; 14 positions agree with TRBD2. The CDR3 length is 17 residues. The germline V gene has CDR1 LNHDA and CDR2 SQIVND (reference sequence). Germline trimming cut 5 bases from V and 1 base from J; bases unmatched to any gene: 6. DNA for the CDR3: TGTGCCAGTAGTCCCGGACTAGCGGGGGGATTCCAAGAGACCCAGTACTTC. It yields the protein CASSPGLAGGFQETQYF. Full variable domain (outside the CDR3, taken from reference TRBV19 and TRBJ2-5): DGGITQSPKYLFRKEGQNVTLSCEQNLNHDAMYWYRQDPGQGLRLIYYSQIVNDFQKGDIAEGYSVSREKKESFPLTVTSAQKNPTAFYLCASSPGLAGGFQETQYFGPGTRLLVL.

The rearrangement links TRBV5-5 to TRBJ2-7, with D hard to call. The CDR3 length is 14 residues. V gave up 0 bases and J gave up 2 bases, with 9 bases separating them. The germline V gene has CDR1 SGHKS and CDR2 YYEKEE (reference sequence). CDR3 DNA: TGTGCCAGCAGCTTGGTCCCAGAGACCTACGAGCAGTACTTC. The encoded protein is CASSLVPETYEQYF.

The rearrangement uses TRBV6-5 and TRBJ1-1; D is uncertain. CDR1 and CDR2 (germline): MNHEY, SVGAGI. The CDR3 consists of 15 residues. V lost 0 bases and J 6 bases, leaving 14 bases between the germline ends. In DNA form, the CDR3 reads TGTGCCAGCAGTTACTCGATGACTTCACCCTCTGAAGCTTTCTTT. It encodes CASSYSMTSPSEAFF.

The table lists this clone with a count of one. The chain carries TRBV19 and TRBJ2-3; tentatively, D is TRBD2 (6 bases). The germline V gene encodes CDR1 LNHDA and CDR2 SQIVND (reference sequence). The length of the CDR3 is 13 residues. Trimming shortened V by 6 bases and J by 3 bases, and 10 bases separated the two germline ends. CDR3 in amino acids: CASSLTRTDTQYF. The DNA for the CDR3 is TGTGCCAGTAGCCTGACTAGGACAGATACGCAGTATTTT.

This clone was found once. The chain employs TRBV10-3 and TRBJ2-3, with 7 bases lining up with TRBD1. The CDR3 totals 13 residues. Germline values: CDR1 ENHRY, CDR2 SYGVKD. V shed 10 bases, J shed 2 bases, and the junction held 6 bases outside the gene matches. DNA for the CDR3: TGTGCCACCGGACAGGAGAACACAGATACGCAGTATTTT. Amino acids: CATGQENTDTQYF.

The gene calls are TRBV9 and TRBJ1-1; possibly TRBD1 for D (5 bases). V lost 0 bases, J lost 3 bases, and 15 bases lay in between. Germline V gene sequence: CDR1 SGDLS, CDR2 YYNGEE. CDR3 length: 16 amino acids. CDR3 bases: TGTGCCAGCAGCGTAGTCGGGGCAGGGATGGACACTGAAGCTTTCTTT. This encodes CASSVVGAGMDTEAFF. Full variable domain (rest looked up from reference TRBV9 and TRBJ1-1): DSGVTQTPKHLITATGQRVTLRCSPRSGDLSVYWYQQSLDQGLQFLIQYYNGEERAKGNILERFSAQQFPDLHSELNLSSLELGDSALYFCASSVVGAGMDTEAFFGQGTRLTVV.